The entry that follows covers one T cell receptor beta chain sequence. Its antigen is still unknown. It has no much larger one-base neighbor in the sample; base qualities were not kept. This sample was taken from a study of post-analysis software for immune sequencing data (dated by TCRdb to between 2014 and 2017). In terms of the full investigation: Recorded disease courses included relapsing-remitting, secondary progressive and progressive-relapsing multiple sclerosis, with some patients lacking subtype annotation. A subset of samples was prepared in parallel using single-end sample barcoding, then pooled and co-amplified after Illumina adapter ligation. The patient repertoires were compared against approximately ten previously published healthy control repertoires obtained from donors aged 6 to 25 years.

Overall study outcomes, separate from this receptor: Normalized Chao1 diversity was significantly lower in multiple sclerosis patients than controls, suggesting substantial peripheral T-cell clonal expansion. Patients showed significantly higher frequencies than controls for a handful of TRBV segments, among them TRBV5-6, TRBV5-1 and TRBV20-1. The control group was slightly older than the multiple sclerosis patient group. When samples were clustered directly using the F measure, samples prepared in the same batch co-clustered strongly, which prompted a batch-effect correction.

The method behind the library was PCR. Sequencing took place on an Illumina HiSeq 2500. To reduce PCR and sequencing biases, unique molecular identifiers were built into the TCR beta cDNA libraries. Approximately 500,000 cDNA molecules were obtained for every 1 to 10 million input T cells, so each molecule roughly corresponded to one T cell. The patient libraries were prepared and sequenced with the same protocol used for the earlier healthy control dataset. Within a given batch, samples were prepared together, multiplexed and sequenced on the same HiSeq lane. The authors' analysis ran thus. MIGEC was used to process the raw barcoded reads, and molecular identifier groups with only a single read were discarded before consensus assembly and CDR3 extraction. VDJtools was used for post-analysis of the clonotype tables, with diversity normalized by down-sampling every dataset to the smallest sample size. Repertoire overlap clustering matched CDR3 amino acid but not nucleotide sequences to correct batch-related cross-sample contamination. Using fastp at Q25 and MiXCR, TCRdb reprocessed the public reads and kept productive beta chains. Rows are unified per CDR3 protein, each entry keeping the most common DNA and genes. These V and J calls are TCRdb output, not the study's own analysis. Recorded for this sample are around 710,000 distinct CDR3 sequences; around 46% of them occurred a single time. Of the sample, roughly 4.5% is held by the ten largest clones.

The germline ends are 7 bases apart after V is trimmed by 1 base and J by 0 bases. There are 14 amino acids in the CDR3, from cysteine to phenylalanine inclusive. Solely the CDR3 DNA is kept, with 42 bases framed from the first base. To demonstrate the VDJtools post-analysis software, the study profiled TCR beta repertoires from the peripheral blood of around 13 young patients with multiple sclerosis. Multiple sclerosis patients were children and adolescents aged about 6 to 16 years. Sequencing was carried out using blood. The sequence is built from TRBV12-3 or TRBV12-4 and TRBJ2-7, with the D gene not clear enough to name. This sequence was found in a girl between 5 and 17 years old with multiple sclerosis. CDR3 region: CASSLVGLSYEQYF. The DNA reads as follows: TGTGCCAGCAGTTTAGTTGGCCTCTCCTACGAGCAGTACTTC.